This TCR beta chain was sequenced during a study of CD8+CD57+ T cells in acquired aplastic anemia. The sample holds many counts of this clonotype. Between the trimmed V and J ends, which lost 6 bases and 7 bases, there was a span of 12 bases. The germline gives CDR1 SNHLY, CDR2 FYNNEI. This CDR3 comprises 12 residues. The sequenced patients had an expansion of CD8+CD57+ cells seen by flow cytometry. The enrolled patients all had severe acquired aplastic anemia. It was genomic DNA that served as the template for profiling TCR beta VDJ and CDR3. One entry per CDR3 protein results from TCRdb running MiXCR on the reads. The sample lists under 250,000 distinct CDR3 sequences; 50% to 70% were seen once.

V and J are TRBV2 and TRBJ1-1; possible D gene TRBD1, 5 bases. The sample consisted of sorted CD4+, CD8+, or CD8+CD57+ T cells (not recorded which) from PBMCs. This receptor was identified in a human donor with aplastic anemia. CDR3 sequence (DNA): TGTGCCAGCAGGGAACCGGGACTTGAAGCTTTCTTT. Protein: CASREPGLEAFF.